This passage covers 9 T cell receptor beta chains from one sample sequenced in a study of chemoradiotherapy in HPV16-positive cancers (dated by TCRdb to between 2022 and 2023). Library prep was done by the immunoSEQ multiplex PCR assay. The table comes from immuneACCESS by way of TCRdb, which keeps in-frame sequences with V and J called. Part of the clones is missing from these tables; in studies checked, under half for an unresolved V gene and the rest for unknown reasons. This sample is represented by 11,000 or so clones; more than 75% of them were singletons. Roughly 2.2% of the sample is taken by the ten largest. This sample was gathered from a patient who underwent chemoradiotherapy. The receptors shown here come from a human donor with HPV-associated anogenital cancer.

The CDR3 region is CASSLEGGVYNSPLHF. CDR3 bases: TGTGCCAGCAGCTTAGAAGGGGGGGTTTATAATTCACCCCTCCACTTT. The chain carries TRBV11-2 and TRBJ1-6; D is perhaps TRBD1 (6 bases). CDR1 SGHAT and CDR2 FQNNGV come from the germline V gene. This CDR3 is 16 amino acids long. Trimming cost V 0 bases and J 4 bases, with 10 bases left between them.

The chain carries TRBV5-6 and TRBJ1-2, with D perhaps matching TRBD1 (6 bases). CDR1 is SGHDT and CDR2 is YYEEEE in the germline V gene. This CDR3 has 14 residues. V lost 1 base to trimming and J lost 1 base, with 8 bases between them. For the CDR3, the DNA is TGTGCCAGCAGCTTGACAGGGTTTAACTATGGCTACACCTTC. Translating it yields CASSLTGFNYGYTF.

V and J are TRBV6-5 and TRBJ1-4; D unresolved. V lost 5 bases and J 6 bases, leaving 13 bases between the germline ends. CDR1 is MNHEY and CDR2 is SVGAGI in the germline V gene. The CDR3 length is 14 residues. DNA of the CDR3: TGTGCCAGCAGTCCCCGGAGGAGGGATGAAAAACTGTTTTTT. Translation gives CASSPRRRDEKLFF.

The rearrangement uses TRBV28 and TRBJ1-5; 8 positions match TRBD1. Germline trimming cut 5 bases from V and 6 bases from J; bases unmatched to any gene: 9. The CDR3 runs to 15 residues. Per the germline V gene, CDR1 is MDHEN and CDR2 is SYDVKM. The CDR3 sequence is CASSPTSGGSQPQHF. As DNA, the CDR3 is TGTGCCAGCAGTCCCACCTCAGGGGGCAGTCAGCCCCAGCATTTT. Using reference TRBV28 and TRBJ1-5 for the parts outside the CDR3, the full variable domain is DVKVTQSSRYLVKRTGEKVFLECVQDMDHENMFWYRQDPGLGLRLIYFSYDVKMKEKGDIPEGYSVSREKKERFSLILESASTNQTSMYLCASSPTSGGSQPQHFGDGTRLSIL.

The chain employs TRBV9 and TRBJ2-7; D ambiguous. The CDR3 loop spans 15 amino acids. Trimming left V 3 bases short and J 2 bases short, with 15 bases between. Germline CDR1 SGDLS, CDR2 YYNGEE. CDR3 nucleotide sequence: TGTGCCAGCAGCGCGAGACCGGTATCAGCCTACGAGCAGTACTTC. It is translated as CASSARPVSAYEQYF.

This clone occurred once. This chain links TRBV9 with TRBJ2-2; the D is unclear. Germline V gene data show CDR1 as SGDLS and CDR2 as YYNGEE. V lost 0 bases and J lost 9, with 3 bases in between. The CDR3 runs 11 residues. The chain's CDR3 is CASSVGRELFF. The CDR3, as DNA: TGTGCCAGCAGCGTAGGCCGGGAGCTGTTTTTT.

This rearrangement joins TRBV6-6 to TRBJ2-5; 9 nucleotides agree with TRBD1. TRBJ2-7 explains the end of the DNA better; the J call may be wrong. Germline CDR1 reads MNHNY; CDR2 reads SVGAGI (reference sequence). The CDR3 is made up of 16 amino acids. The CDR3 protein is CASSQDGTGMLDEQYF. For the CDR3, the DNA is TGTGCCAGCAGCCAAGATGGGACAGGGATGCTCGACGAGCAGTACTTC.

The rearrangement joins TRBV9 to TRBJ1-6, with no clear D. Germline CDR1 reads SGDLS; CDR2 reads YYNGEE. The CDR3 contains 16 residues. Trimming removed 0 bases from V and 5 bases from J, with 12 bases in between. CDR3 DNA sequence: TGTGCCAGCAGCGTAGTCGGCAGAACTCATAATTCACCCCTCCACTTT. This sequence encodes CASSVVGRTHNSPLHF.

CDR3 sequence (DNA): TGTGCCAGCAGTACCCGGCCGGGGAATCAGCCCCAGCATTTT. Its translation is CASSTRPGNQPQHF. The chain employs TRBV27 and TRBJ1-5; D ambiguous. CDR1 MNHEY and CDR2 SMNVEV come from the germline V gene (reference sequence). CDR3 size: 14 residues. V lost 5 bases, J lost 4 bases, and 12 bases lay in between.